This T cell receptor (beta chain) is from a study of shared clonotypes between healthy human individuals (dated by TCRdb to 2020 to 2022). For the study in its entirety: The cohort comprised a couple of women and a few men aged 18 to 49 years. Per donor, three plates each were used for CD4 naive and CD4 memory, two for CD8 naive, and one for CD8 memory. The study deeply sequenced blood TCR repertoires of about 5 healthy adults to estimate repertoire size and the extent of clonotype sharing between individuals. To increase sequencing depth and limit assay-specific biases, TCR repertoire library preparation and sequencing were carried out by different laboratories using diverse techniques. Each donor's leukapheresis produced roughly between roughly 0.94 and 9.5 billion PBMCs. Study-wide conclusions, independent of this receptor: Only blood was sampled, and tissue TCR repertoires likely differ from those in blood. Naive subsets generally had larger estimated clonotype richness than memory subsets. Higher generation probabilities were observed for clonotypes shared by all four sorted-subset donors than for non-shared clonotypes. Because the study included a small number of donors, the genetic and exposure-history diversity represented was limited. Sharing across several donors was observed for around 5% of naive CD4, 3% to 3.5% of naive CD8, about 2.5% of memory CD4, and about 0.38% of memory CD8 clonotypes. Rarefaction of sorted-subset datasets indicated incomplete sequencing despite the large sequencing depth. Based on pairwise subsampling, the degree of clonotype sharing among donors was expected to be affected by sequencing depth.

TCR CDR3 regions were amplified from genomic DNA by multiplex PCR using the deep immunoSEQ assay. Genomic DNA extracted from each cell subset was distributed evenly over all wells of several immunoSEQ 96-well plates, and each plate served as one replicate. For sorted subsets, each replicate PCR was loaded with roughly 0.2 ug genomic DNA, equivalent to 30,000 to 35,000 T cell genomes. The purified libraries were quantified using a Qubit 3.0 fluorometer, sized with a Bioanalyzer 2100, and then quantified again using the KAPA Library Quantification kit. Every immunoSEQ 96-well plate was sequenced on a dedicated single-read 150-cycle Illumina NextSeq 550 flow cell. Regarding the original processing steps: The immunoSEQ output contained only junctional sequences without quality scores, so filtering could not match that applied to full-length reads. Sequences were annotated with PyIR, a Python wrapper for IgBLAST v1.9, and V/J genes and CDR3 were assigned using IMGT germline references. Reads were filtered out if the reads had weak V/J assignments (E-value above 1e-6), no CDR3, stop codons, out-of-frame junctions, or ambiguous translated residues. V3J clonotypes were defined by identical inferred V gene, J gene, and CDR3 amino acid sequence. Percentage overlap between repertoires was calculated by dividing the number of shared unique clonotypes by the size of the smaller repertoire. Repertoire richness was assessed with RTK rarefaction, the Chao1 estimator, and Recon v2.1 estimates of unobserved clonotypes. OLGA was used to compute generation probabilities for all TCRbeta clonotypes that the gDNA method yielded from a few donors. The table comes from immuneACCESS by way of TCRdb, which keeps in-frame sequences with V and J called. Part of the clones is missing from these tables; in studies checked, under half for an unresolved V gene and the rest for unknown reasons. V and J calls and clone size are those listed in that table; D and trimming were worked out from the DNA. The sample has 2,500,000 or so clones on record, over 85% of them singletons. The top ten constitute approximately 0.35% of the sample.

Taken from the germline V gene, the CDR1 and CDR2 loops are SGHTA and FQGTGA. CDR3 length: 13 amino acids, cysteine to phenylalanine. Here the CDR3 DNA is all that survives: 39 bases in frame from base 1. From V the trimming removes 8 bases and from J it removes 6 bases, while the gene matches leave 7 bases of the junction unaccounted for. A remark on this clone: The antigen it binds to is not known. No base quality information exists; no much larger clone differs at one position.

Healthy HIV-negative adults with no recently reported acute infections or vaccinations were included as donors. Every donor was a Caucasian adult living in Nashville, Tennessee, USA. CD4+ T cells were enriched by magnetic negative selection, after which naive cells were positively selected on CD45RA and the negative fraction was taken as the memory subset. Blood was obtained by leukapheresis, after which PBMCs were separated by Ficoll-Histopaque density gradient centrifugation and cryopreserved in liquid nitrogen vapor phase. Purity and quantity of every magnetically sorted T cell population were checked by analytical flow cytometry. Genomic DNA was isolated from every sorted fraction and measured by UV absorbance on a Nanodrop 2000c.

This clonotype was sampled from a man between 18 and 35 years old in good health. Some clones in this sample may be carry-over from other donors' samples. The sequenced sample consisted of naive CD4+ T cells from PBMCs. The sample's cell subset or site label, in plain terms: CD45RA+ positively selected. Recombination joined TRBV7-3 with TRBJ1-5, with TRBD1 identical over 7 junction bases. Read as DNA, the sequence is TGTGCCAGCTCTCAGGGGGAGGGTCAGCCCCAGCATTTT. It specifies CASSQGEGQPQHF. Full variable domain (CDR3 extended with the reference TRBV7-3 and TRBJ1-5 proteins): GAGVSQTPSNKVTEKGKYVELRCDPISGHTALYWYRQSLGQGPEFLIYFQGTGAADDSGLPNDRFFAVRPEGSVSTLKIQRTERGDSAVYLCASSQGEGQPQHFGDGTRLSIL.